What follows are 9 T cell receptor beta chains derived from one specimen sequenced in a study of response to subunit inactivated influenza vaccine. A single record per CDR3 protein comes from TCRdb applying MiXCR to the RT-PCR reads. The data hold about 530,000 distinct CDR3 sequences, with about 12% observed a single time. The sample was PBMCs from blood, taken on the day of vaccination. These receptors all come from a man in his fifties or sixties who received an inactivated influenza vaccine.

The V gene is TRBV20-1, the J gene TRBJ2-1; D is unclear. Germline CDR1 DFQATT, CDR2 SNEGSKA (reference sequence). This CDR3 is 15 amino acids long. V was shortened by 5 bases and J by 0 bases, with 14 bases between the two germline ends. Written as DNA, the CDR3 is TGCAGTGCTCCCGCCGGGTCGCGCTCCTACAATGAGCAGTTCTTC. This sequence encodes CSAPAGSRSYNEQFF.

A word on this clonotype: Germline is not matched at one junction end, which may reflect a read error. V usage is TRBV20-1 and J usage is TRBJ2-3; TRBD2 agrees at 10 bases. The CDR3 consists of 16 residues. Germline values: CDR1 DFQATT, CDR2 SNEGSKA (reference sequence). The CDR3 DNA reads TGCTGTGCTAGTGGACTAGCGGCGACTAGCACAGATACGCAGTATTTT. This codes for CCASGLAATSTDTQYF.

This clonotype was seen at least ten times. The CDR3 DNA is TGTGCCAGCAGTGCGGACAGGGCTCGGGAAAAACTGTTTTTT. This sequence encodes CASSADRAREKLFF. The chain joins TRBV12-3 or TRBV12-4 to TRBJ1-4; 8 bases are a match to TRBD1. There are 14 residues in the CDR3. With V trimmed by 5 bases and J by 8 bases, 7 bases remained unmatched.

This clonotype has at least ten counts. The genes are TRBV14 and TRBJ2-1; no firm D call. Trimming took off 3 bases at V and 5 bases at J, with 5 bases between the two ends. The length of the CDR3 is 12 residues. CDR1 SGHDN and CDR2 FVKESK come from the germline V gene. This CDR3 reads CASSQVNNEQFF. The CDR3 DNA is TGTGCCAGCAGCCAGGTGAACAATGAGCAGTTCTTC.

The chain carries TRBV29-1 and TRBJ2-7, with 9 bases matching TRBD2. The CDR3 totals 13 residues. Germline CDR1 reads SQVTM; CDR2 reads ANQGSEA. V dropped 3 bases and J dropped 5; count of bases not matched to a gene: 5. The CDR3 DNA reads TGCAGCGTTGACTATAGCGGGAGCGACGAGCAGTACTTC. This sequence encodes CSVDYSGSDEQYF.

This clonotype was found a few times. This chain joins TRBV20-1 and TRBJ2-7; maybe TRBD2 (7 bases). Trimming removed 1 base at V and 7 bases at J, with 17 bases between. The CDR3 extends over 14 amino acids. Germline V lookup: CDR1 DFQATT, CDR2 SNEGSKA (reference sequence). CDR3 sequence reads: CSARGSPGGAEQYF. DNA of the CDR3: TGCAGTGCTAGAGGCTCCCCTGGGGGGGCGGAGCAGTACTTC.

Comment on this clonotype: One end of the junction fails to match germline, which may point to a read error. This rearrangement joins TRBV7-2 to TRBJ2-1; D is unclear. From germline, CDR1 is SGHTA and CDR2 FQGNSA. The length of the CDR3 is 12 residues. The DNA of the CDR3 is TGTGCCAGCACCTTACAATCAAATGAGCAGTTCTTC. This encodes CASTLQSNEQFF.

The chain couples TRBV20-1 to TRBJ2-1; D not resolved. The CDR3 runs 16 residues. Germline V CDR1 and CDR2: DFQATT, SNEGSKA (reference sequence). The V end lost 2 bases, the J end lost 0 bases, and 14 bases lay between the germline ends. In DNA, the CDR3 is TGCAGTGCTAGAAGCCAGGCAGGTTTCTCCTACAATGAGCAGTTCTTC. Encoded protein: CSARSQAGFSYNEQFF.

This clonotype was counted only a few times. The chain links TRBV27 to TRBJ1-6, with 8 bases that match TRBD1. The CDR3 consists of 17 residues. V shed 5 bases and J 6 bases; nucleotides not matched to a gene: 12. CDR1 and CDR2 from the germline V gene are MNHEY and SMNVEV (reference sequence). The chain's CDR3 is CASSIRQGTYLNSPLHF. The CDR3 nucleotides are TGTGCCAGCAGTATCCGACAGGGGACGTACCTTAATTCACCCCTCCACTTT.